One and the same sample provided the 13 T cell receptor beta chains below, sequenced in a study of cytomegalovirus exposure and HLA in healthy donors. Researchers ran the PCR with 60 Vbeta and 13 Jbeta primers. The repertoire was sequenced with immunoSEQ multiplex PCR; TCRdb's copy has only in-frame clones and lacks some. The table has about 120,000 clones, roughly 14% seen once. What was sequenced was PBMCs. These TCRs come from a woman aged 18-30 years in good health and CMV-seronegative.

This clone showed up just a few times. This rearrangement joins TRBV5-1 to TRBJ2-1, with 14 nucleotides matching TRBD2. The CDR3 spans 15 residues. The ends lost 4 bases at V and 10 bases at J; junction bases unmatched: 7. Germline V lookup: CDR1 SGHRS, CDR2 YFSETQ. The CDR3 loop is CASSDGTSGRAEQFF. The CDR3 bases are TGCGCCAGCAGCGACGGGACTAGCGGGAGAGCGGAGCAGTTCTTC.

This clone was observed once. The chain combines TRBV5-1 with TRBJ2-1; possible D gene TRBD2, 6 bases. CDR1 SGHRS and CDR2 YFSETQ come from the germline V gene. The V end lost 6 bases, the J end lost 0 bases, and 13 bases lay between the germline ends. This CDR3 has 15 amino acids. CDR3 sequence (DNA): TGCGCCAGCACGATGGGGGGTAGCTCCTACAATGAGCAGTTCTTC. Translated, it gives CASTMGGSSYNEQFF.

The rearrangement joins TRBV7-9 to TRBJ1-3; a possible D gene is TRBD1 (6 bases). Deletions cut 5 bases from V and 8 bases from J, with 16 bases between. There are 14 residues in the CDR3. CDR1 is SEHNR and CDR2 is FQNEAQ in the germline V gene (reference sequence). The CDR3 sequence: CASSGDGGADTIYF. CDR3 coding DNA: TGTGCCAGCAGCGGGGATGGGGGCGCGGACACCATATATTTT.

This clone showed up just a few times. The gene calls are TRBV7-3 and TRBJ1-1; perhaps TRBD1 as D (5 bases). Germline V lookup: CDR1 SGHTA, CDR2 FQGTGA. Deletions cut 0 bases from V and 6 bases from J, with 8 bases between. The CDR3 runs 13 residues. CDR3 amino acids: CASSLTLGAEAFF. In DNA, the CDR3 is TGTGCCAGCAGCTTAACGTTAGGGGCTGAAGCTTTCTTT.

The chain is built from TRBV5-6 and TRBJ1-1; 8 bases map to TRBD1. Germline CDR1 is SGHDT and CDR2 is YYEEEE. V lost 4 bases to trimming and J lost 5 bases; unmatched junction nucleotides: 10. The CDR3 is made up of 15 amino acids. The CDR3 nucleotides read TGTGCCAGCAGCCCCAGGACAGGGAGGATTACTGAAGCTTTCTTT. This sequence encodes CASSPRTGRITEAFF.

The CDR3 sequence: CATSLEIAGGAYEQYF. For the CDR3, the DNA is TGTGCCACCAGCTTAGAGATAGCGGGGGGCGCCTACGAGCAGTACTTC. The V gene is TRBV15, the J gene TRBJ2-7, with 10 bases identical to TRBD2. The germline V gene has CDR1 LNHNV and CDR2 YYDKDF (reference sequence). The CDR3 consists of 16 residues. J gave up 2 bases and V 5 bases, and 9 bases lay outside the gene matches.

A few counts support this clone. The rearrangement uses TRBV30 and TRBJ2-7; the match to TRBD2 covers 8 bases. The junction had 15 bases not matched to a gene; V was cut back by 5 bases and J by 0 bases. This CDR3 region has 17 residues. Per the germline V gene, CDR1 is GTSNPN and CDR2 is SVGIG (reference sequence). The chain's CDR3 is CAWQTPGLGKSSYEQYF. In DNA form, the CDR3 reads TGTGCCTGGCAGACTCCGGGACTAGGAAAAAGCTCCTACGAGCAGTACTTC.

The chain carries TRBV5-1 and TRBJ2-1, with 8 bases fitting TRBD1. The CDR3 length is 14 residues. Per germline, CDR1 SGHRS and CDR2 YFSETQ. The junction had 10 bases not matched to a gene; V was cut back by 4 bases and J by 10 bases. The CDR3 loop is CASSTRTGKGEQFF. Written as DNA, the CDR3 is TGCGCCAGCAGCACCAGGACAGGGAAGGGGGAGCAGTTCTTC. The full variable domain, with the rest looked up from reference TRBV5-1 and TRBJ2-1, is KAGVTQTPRYLIKTRGQQVTLSCSPISGHRSVSWYQQTPGQGLQFLFEYFSETQRNKGNFPGRFSGRQFSNSRSEMNVSTLELGDSALYLCASSTRTGKGEQFFGPGTRLTVL.

In DNA, the CDR3 is TGCAGCGGTGTGCAACAGGTGAACACTGAAGCTTTCTTT. It is translated as CSGVQQVNTEAFF. The chain carries TRBV29-1 and TRBJ1-1, with D possibly being TRBD1 (5 bases). The CDR3 spans 13 residues. V lost 7 bases to trimming and J lost 0 bases, with 12 bases between them. CDR1 SQVTM and CDR2 ANQGSEA come from the germline V gene. Filled out from reference TRBV29-1 and TRBJ1-1, the complete variable domain reads SAVISQKPSRDICQRGTSLTIQCQVDSQVTMMFWYRQQPGQSLTLIATANQGSEATYESGFVIDKFPISRPNLTFSTLTVSNMSPEDSSIYLCSGVQQVNTEAFFGQGTRLTVV.

The V and J genes are TRBV5-1 and TRBJ2-1; 7 bases line up with TRBD1. CDR3 size: 11 residues. Germline lookup yields CDR1 SGHRS and CDR2 YFSETQ. V lost 7 bases to trimming and J lost 7 bases; unmatched junction nucleotides: 2. CDR3 in DNA: TGCGCCAGCGCGACAGGGAATGAGCAGTTCTTC. It specifies CASATGNEQFF. Together with reference TRBV5-1 and TRBJ2-1, the CDR3 gives the full variable domain: KAGVTQTPRYLIKTRGQQVTLSCSPISGHRSVSWYQQTPGQGLQFLFEYFSETQRNKGNFPGRFSGRQFSNSRSEMNVSTLELGDSALYLCASATGNEQFFGPGTRLTVL.

The chain carries TRBV5-1 and TRBJ2-3; weak D call: TRBD2 (6 bases). Germline V gene lookup returns CDR1 SGHRS and CDR2 YFSETQ. V lost 1 base, J lost 1 base, and 13 bases lay in between. This CDR3 has 16 amino acids. The CDR3 nucleotides are TGCGCCAGCAGCTTGAGGGTTAGCGGTGGCACAGATACGCAGTATTTT. Translation gives CASSLRVSGGTDTQYF.

The table lists this clone with a few counts. The V call is TRBV19, the J call TRBJ2-2; 11 positions match TRBD1. The CDR3 has 17 residues. Germline loops: CDR1 LNHDA, CDR2 SQIVND (reference sequence). The V and J ends lost 8 bases and 5 bases, in that order; junction bases with no gene match: 13. The CDR3 DNA follows: TGTGCCAGTGTACCCGGAAGGACAGGGGGCGAGACCGGGGAGCTGTTTTTT. Translating it yields CASVPGRTGGETGELFF.

The V call is TRBV7-2, the J call TRBJ2-1; D is unclear. V was cut by 1 base and J by 6 bases, with 10 bases left in between. This CDR3 is 14 amino acids long. Germline CDR1 and CDR2: SGHTA and FQGNSA. CDR3 region: CASSLDVNFNEQFF. CDR3 DNA: TGTGCCAGCAGCTTAGATGTAAATTTCAATGAGCAGTTCTTC.